The 20 T cell receptor beta chains in this list originate from one sample, sequenced in a study of blood T cell repertoires in COVID-19. Some clones are missing from TCRdb's copy, which holds only in-frame ones; the method was immunoSEQ multiplex PCR. The data show approximately 69,000 clones, with roughly 86% seen just once and less than 15% held by the top ten. Sequenced input: peripheral blood. All receptors come from a human donor in a cohort sampled during active COVID-19.

The chain joins TRBV6-5 to TRBJ1-1; D is possibly TRBD1 (5 bases). Germline assignment: CDR1 MNHEY and CDR2 SVGAGI. The CDR3 sequence is 14 residues long. V lost 3 bases and J 3 bases, leaving 11 bases between the germline ends. CDR3 residues: CASSYRQRDTEAFF. For the CDR3, the DNA is TGTGCCAGCAGTTATAGACAGCGAGACACTGAAGCTTTCTTT.

This chain joins TRBV19 and TRBJ2-5; 12 nucleotides match TRBD2. The CDR3 contains 16 residues. V was pared by 3 bases and J by 2 bases, with 4 bases of the junction left unmatched. Germline assignment: CDR1 LNHDA and CDR2 SQIVND (reference sequence). The CDR3 DNA reads TGTGCCAGTAGTATCCGGCTAGCGGGGGGGCAAGAGACCCAGTACTTC. Translation: CASSIRLAGGQETQYF.

The chain uses TRBV4-1 and TRBJ2-3; 9 bases agree with TRBD1. V was pared by 0 bases and J by 2 bases, with 6 bases of the junction left unmatched. The CDR3 sequence is 17 residues long. CDR1 MGHRA and CDR2 YSYEKL come from the germline V gene. This CDR3 is CASSQDLTGGPTDTQYF. CDR3 nucleotides: TGCGCCAGCAGCCAAGATCTGACAGGGGGGCCCACAGATACGCAGTATTTT.

The chain joins TRBV5-1 to TRBJ2-1, with D possibly being TRBD2 (5 bases). V lost 4 bases and J 0 bases, leaving 14 bases between the germline ends. CDR1 and CDR2 (germline): SGHRS, YFSETQ. This CDR3 is 16 amino acids long. Written as DNA, the CDR3 is TGCGCCAGCAGCCCGGACGACTACAACTCCTACAATGAGCAGTTCTTC. As protein: CASSPDDYNSYNEQFF.

The chain links TRBV6-2 or TRBV6-3 to TRBJ1-5; D perhaps matches TRBD1 (6 bases). There are 16 residues in the CDR3. Trimming shortened V by 2 bases and J by 5 bases, and 16 bases separated the two germline ends. Germline loops: CDR1 MNHEY, CDR2 SVGEGT. CDR3 protein: CASSYPQGKNYQPQHF. In DNA form, the CDR3 reads TGTGCCAGCAGTTACCCTCAGGGGAAAAACTATCAGCCCCAGCATTTT.

The chain recombines TRBV5-1 with TRBJ2-7; TRBD1 matches at 7 bases. This CDR3 comprises 14 residues. With V trimmed by 4 bases and J by 4 bases, 8 bases remained unmatched. Germline V CDR1 and CDR2: SGHRS, YFSETQ. For the CDR3, the DNA is TGCGCCAGCAGCAAAGACAGGGAACGGTACGAGCAGTACTTC. Protein product: CASSKDRERYEQYF.

This clone turned up a few times. The V gene is TRBV30, the J gene TRBJ1-1; D is ambiguous. Trimming removed 0 bases from V and 0 bases from J, with 8 bases in between. This CDR3 is 14 amino acids long. CDR1 and CDR2 (germline): GTSNPN, SVGIG (reference sequence). The CDR3 is CAWSVAGMNTEAFF. The CDR3 nucleotides are TGTGCCTGGAGTGTCGCGGGGATGAACACTGAAGCTTTCTTT.

The CDR3 loop is CASSQAGSANYGYTF. In nucleotides, the CDR3 is TGTGCCAGCAGCCAAGCAGGCAGTGCTAACTATGGCTACACCTTC. The chain is built from TRBV4-2 and TRBJ1-2, with no clear D. Germline CDR1 LGHNA, CDR2 YNFKEQ. V dropped 1 base and J dropped 0 bases, with 9 bases sitting between them. There are 15 residues in the CDR3.

J is TRBJ1-2 and V is TRBV9, with a tentative D call TRBD1 (5 bases). V lost 0 bases to trimming and J lost 4 bases, with 10 bases between them. The CDR3 is 14 amino acids. From germline, CDR1 is SGDLS and CDR2 YYNGEE. For the CDR3, the DNA is TGTGCCAGCAGCGTAGACGGAGGGGCCTATGGCTACACCTTC. Residues: CASSVDGGAYGYTF.

The V gene is TRBV7-9, the J gene TRBJ2-2; a possible D gene is TRBD1 (6 bases). The V gene's germline CDR1 is SEHNR and CDR2 FQNEAQ (reference sequence). Trimming pared 2 bases from V and 0 bases from J, leaving 10 bases between. This CDR3 region has 16 residues. For the CDR3, the DNA is TGTGCCAGCAGCTTATACGGGACAACGAACACCGGGGAGCTGTTTTTT. Translating it yields CASSLYGTTNTGELFF.

The chain employs TRBV19 and TRBJ1-4, with TRBD1 as a possible D gene (6 bases). Per the germline V gene, CDR1 is LNHDA and CDR2 is SQIVND (reference sequence). Trimming took 9 bases from V and 3 from J, leaving 14 bases between them. The CDR3 spans 14 residues. CDR3 in DNA: TGTGCCAGCCAAATGGACAGAGCTAATGAAAAACTGTTTTTT. Its translation is CASQMDRANEKLFF.

Only one count was recorded for this clone. The chain joins TRBV2 to TRBJ1-6; TRBD1 matches at 7 bases. V lost 7 bases and J lost 6; bases outside the gene matches: 3. CDR3 length equals 13 residues. Per the germline V gene, CDR1 is SNHLY and CDR2 is FYNNEI. Written as DNA, the CDR3 is TGTGCCAGCAAAGACAGGGCTAATTCACCCCTCCACTTT. Translated: CASKDRANSPLHF.

V and J are TRBV12-2 and TRBJ2-4; TRBD1 is the table's D call and was not checked against the DNA. TRBV12-2 is shown as a pseudogene. The CDR3 consists of 14 residues. This CDR3 reads CASRKTGGRDIQYF. CDR3 sequence (DNA): TGTGCAAGTCGAAAGACAGGGGGTCGGGACATTCAGTACTTC.

This clone was seen a handful of times. The chain joins TRBV30 to TRBJ2-1; D is possibly TRBD2 (5 bases). Per the germline V gene, CDR1 is GTSNPN and CDR2 is SVGIG (reference sequence). This CDR3 has 14 amino acids. Between the trimmed V and J ends, which lost 4 bases and 0 bases, there was a span of 10 bases. The CDR3 sequence: CAWKPTSSYNEQFF. The CDR3 nucleotides read TGTGCCTGGAAACCAACTAGCTCCTACAATGAGCAGTTCTTC.

V usage is TRBV6-2 or TRBV6-3 and J usage is TRBJ2-1, with D perhaps matching TRBD2 (7 bases). The CDR3 totals 18 residues. Trimming removed 0 bases at V and 3 bases at J, with 18 bases between. The germline gives CDR1 MNHEY, CDR2 SVGEGT. CDR3 in amino acids: CASSYSIVAGANYNEQFF. CDR3 in DNA: TGTGCCAGCAGTTACTCGATAGTGGCGGGGGCCAACTACAATGAGCAGTTCTTC.

V and J are TRBV27 and TRBJ1-4; maybe TRBD1 (6 bases). V shed 4 bases and J shed 0 bases, with 21 bases lying between them. Germline V lookup: CDR1 MNHEY, CDR2 SMNVEV (reference sequence). The CDR3 extends over 19 amino acids. The CDR3 region has the DNA TGTGCCAGCAGTTCCCGGTGGGGGCGCGAAGAAGCAACTAATGAAAAACTGTTTTTT. Amino acids: CASSSRWGREEATNEKLFF.

The V gene is TRBV5-1, the J gene TRBJ2-5; 12 nucleotides agree with TRBD2. After removal of 4 bases from V and 2 bases from J, the junction contained 6 bases not matched to a gene. The CDR3 extends over 16 amino acids. Germline CDR1 reads SGHRS; CDR2 reads YFSETQ. The CDR3 region is CASSPAGLAGQETQYF. The CDR3 DNA follows: TGCGCCAGCAGCCCGGCCGGACTAGCGGGGCAAGAGACCCAGTACTTC.

A remark on this clone: Other nucleotide sequences from this sample produce the same CDR3. This chain links TRBV5-1 with TRBJ2-5, with D possibly TRBD1 on 5 matching bases. Germline CDR1 reads SGHRS; CDR2 reads YFSETQ. The CDR3 consists of 14 residues. The V and J ends lost 0 bases and 2 bases respectively, with 8 bases between them. CDR3 protein: CASSLGGGQETQYF. The CDR3 DNA follows: TGCGCCAGCAGCTTGGGGGGCGGACAAGAGACCCAGTACTTC.

The J gene is TRBJ2-6, the V gene TRBV5-5; the D gene is possibly TRBD1 (6 bases). The germline V and J ends were trimmed by 4 bases and 0 bases, with 11 bases remaining between them. Germline V gene lookup returns CDR1 SGHKS and CDR2 YYEKEE (reference sequence). The CDR3 is made up of 16 amino acids. In nucleotides, the CDR3 is TGTGCCAGCAGCCGGACAGACCCCTCTGGGGCCAACGTCCTGACTTTC. Its protein is CASSRTDPSGANVLTF.

This chain connects TRBV18 to TRBJ2-5, with 8 bases that match TRBD1. Looked up from germline, CDR1 is KGHSH and CDR2 is LQKENI. This CDR3 has 13 amino acids. The J segment lost 10 bases and the V segment lost 2 bases, leaving 6 bases of the junction unmatched. CDR3 sequence (DNA): TGTGCCAGCTCACCAGTGGGACAGGAGGTCCAGTACTTC. It yields the protein CASSPVGQEVQYF.